This T cell receptor (beta chain) is drawn from a study of blood T cell repertoires in COVID-19 (dated by TCRdb to 2018 to 2021). About the full investigation: Samples covering the acute and convalescent phases of COVID-19 were provided by collaborators in the United States, Italy and Spain. Samples were obtained from the ongoing ImmuneRACE study (first 160 participants) and from roughly 1,300 subjects provided by 6 global collaborators. Subjects who had been exposed to COVID-19, were actively infected with it, or had recovered from it provided the deeply sampled blood TCRbeta repertoires that made up the dataset. The repertoires were released in a freely available public database intended as a resource for research on the immune response to SARS-CoV-2. Nearly every sample came with metadata listing a de-identified subject ID, COVID-19 status, age in years and sex. The prospective study material was composed of cDNA or gDNA derived from T cells, B-cell-depleted T cells, or PBMCs. Where available, HLA class I and class II types were obtained from metadata supplied by the sample provider rather than from assay-based typing.

TCRbeta CDR3 regions were amplified from genomic DNA by means of the immunoSEQ Assay, a bias-controlled multiplex PCR. Regarding the original processing steps: The number of nucleated cells in each sample was estimated by amplification of reference gene primers within the assay. Sequence reads were collapsed and filtered to measure the absolute abundance of every unique TCRbeta CDR3 rearrangement. For each sample, productive Simpson clonality was calculated by taking the square root of Simpson's diversity index across productive rearrangements. TCRdb mirrors the immuneACCESS table, restricted to in-frame sequences. Some clones are absent from its copies; in checked studies, under half trace to an unresolved V gene, and the reason for the others is unknown. V and J calls and clone size are copied from that table; D and trimming were computed from the DNA. A total of 430,000 or so clones appear in this sample, about 88% of them only once. The top ten constitute 1.4% to 1.5% of the sample.

Participants in the prospective study were enrolled through a virtual design, were aged roughly 18 to 100 years, and lived in roughly 24 United States geographic areas. In the prospective study, cohorts were assigned on the basis of participant-reported clinical history obtained from a screening survey and a study questionnaire. Exposed participants had been in contact, within 2 weeks of entering the study, with a person who had a PCR-confirmed or clinician-diagnosed case of COVID-19. Mobile phlebotomists in the prospective study collected whole blood, serum and a nasopharyngeal or oropharyngeal swab from every participant. Prospective study participants could optionally give additional blood draws and questionnaires over an approximately two-month period. Blood samples from the prospective study were shipped frozen or at room temperature prior to DNA extraction. Study-wide conclusions, independent of this receptor: Clinical and demographic metadata were provided uncurated, with the amount varying by source and participant.

About this clone: This clone's antigen is unknown. The record has no base qualities; no much larger clone is one base away.

V and J are trimmed by 1 base and 4 bases, and the gene matches miss 4 bases of the junction. The cysteine opens and the phenylalanine closes a CDR3 of 15 amino acids. Only CDR3 DNA remains: 45 bases, in frame from the first base. CDR1 and CDR2 were assigned from the germline V gene as SGHRS and YFSETQ. The specimen sequenced was PBMCs or T cells enriched from blood (not recorded which). The clonotype was recovered from a woman aged 18 to 35 who had been exposed to COVID-19. The chain was built from TRBV5-1 and TRBJ2-7; TRBD2 matches 11 bases in the middle. Read as DNA, the sequence is TGCGCCAGCAGCTTGAGTAGCGGGAGGGGTTACGAGCAGTACTTC. Its protein reads: CASSLSSGRGYEQYF.